These 22 T cell receptor beta chains were all obtained from the same sample, sequenced in a study of monozygotic twins with inflammatory bowel disease (dated by TCRdb to the late 2010s). The protocol used for the library was 5' RACE. Instrument used: Illumina HiSeq 2500. TCRdb reprocessed the reads, reporting each CDR3 protein sequence once and no DNA. The sample's own table lists a few hundred thousand distinct CDR3 sequences. 2% to 3% of the sample is held by the ten biggest clonotypes. The source material was blood. These receptors were taken from a human donor with ulcerative colitis or Crohn's disease, or a healthy co-twin of an affected twin (not recorded which).

CDR3 loop: CASSHGRGRGETQYF. The chain carries TRBV7-3 and TRBJ2-5; absent DNA, TCRdb's TRBD1 call cannot be checked. The CDR3 contains 15 residues. Germline CDR1 is SGHTA and CDR2 is FQGTGA.

V and J are TRBV5-4 and TRBJ2-5; the D gene TCRdb calls, TRBD1, cannot be checked with no DNA. CDR3 length: 14 amino acids. Germline V gives CDR1 SGHNT, CDR2 YYREEE (reference sequence). The CDR3: CASSRSGQQETQYF.

The gene calls are TRBV11-3 and TRBJ1-1. The CDR3 is 12 residues long. Germline V gives CDR1 SGHNT, CDR2 YENEEA. The CDR3 spells CASSLDLGEAFF.

The chain employs TRBV6-1 and TRBJ1-1; TCRdb outputs TRBD1, but without DNA this stays unchecked. The germline gives CDR1 MNHNS, CDR2 SASEGT. The CDR3 contains 17 residues. The CDR3: CASRQQQGTSSNTEAFF.

This chain links TRBV20-1 with TRBJ2-7; TCRdb calls TRBD1, which cannot be checked without DNA. The CDR3 contains 14 residues. CDR1 and CDR2 (germline): DFQATT, SNEGSKA (reference sequence). CDR3 protein: CSAKSGGRGYEQYF.

The CDR3 loop reads CASSIYGTTDTQYF. The chain joins TRBV19 to TRBJ2-3; the TCRdb D gene call, TRBD1, has no DNA to confirm it. This CDR3 has 14 amino acids. The germline CDR1 and CDR2 sequences are LNHDA and SQIVND (reference sequence).

The chain joins TRBV20-1 to TRBJ1-1; TCRdb names TRBD1, which stays unverified in the absence of DNA. CDR3 length equals 13 residues. In germline, CDR1 is DFQATT, CDR2 SNEGSKA (reference sequence). The CDR3 sequence: CSAGRGPNTEAFF.

V usage is TRBV20-1 and J usage is TRBJ1-5; TCRdb picks TRBD1, but there is no DNA to check that call. The CDR3 consists of 15 residues. CDR1 and CDR2 from the germline V gene are DFQATT and SNEGSKA (reference sequence). The CDR3 reads CSARDTGGFLEPQHF.

The rearrangement uses TRBV7-9 and TRBJ2-5; TCRdb designates TRBD2, a call that cannot be tested without DNA. The CDR3 contains 17 residues. Germline lookup yields CDR1 SEHNR and CDR2 FQNEAQ (reference sequence). The CDR3 here is CASSRGSDSRGIETQYF.

V usage is TRBV20-1 and J usage is TRBJ1-1; TCRdb outputs TRBD1, but without DNA this stays unchecked. The CDR3 sequence is 16 residues long. The germline V gene has CDR1 DFQATT and CDR2 SNEGSKA (reference sequence). CDR3 sequence reads: CSAREGGTILNTEAFF.

The chain couples TRBV6-5 to TRBJ2-7; TCRdb proposes TRBD1, but this gene call is untestable without DNA. This CDR3 spans 14 amino acids. CDR1 is MNHEY and CDR2 is SVGAGI in the germline V gene. This CDR3 is CASSYLDRAYEQYF.

V is TRBV6-1 and J is TRBJ2-2; the D call from TCRdb, TRBD2, cannot be confirmed without DNA. CDR1 is MNHNS, CDR2 SASEGT, per germline. The CDR3 is 19 amino acids. CDR3 loop: CASSQGGTSGGANTGELFF.

CDR3 amino acids: CASSWDRDRDTGELFF. V is TRBV11-2 and J is TRBJ2-2; without DNA, the TCRdb call of TRBD1 cannot be checked. The CDR3 has 16 amino acids. In germline, CDR1 is SGHAT, CDR2 FQNNGV.

The rearrangement uses TRBV7-3 and TRBJ2-1. The germline V gene has CDR1 SGHTA and CDR2 FQGTGA. The CDR3 sequence is 13 residues long. The CDR3 reads CASSLSLYNEQFF. The whole variable domain, filled in from reference TRBV7-3 and TRBJ2-1, reads GAGVSQTPSNKVTEKGKYVELRCDPISGHTALYWYRQSLGQGPEFLIYFQGTGAADDSGLPNDRFFAVRPEGSVSTLKIQRTERGDSAVYLCASSLSLYNEQFFGPGTRLTVL.

The rearrangement uses TRBV18 and TRBJ2-7; TCRdb returns TRBD1, unconfirmable since there is no DNA. The length of the CDR3 is 16 residues. Germline-derived CDR1 and CDR2 are KGHSH and LQKENI. The CDR3 sequence is CASSPLPSGGGYEQYF.

The V gene is TRBV20-1, the J gene TRBJ2-1; absent DNA, TCRdb's TRBD1 call cannot be checked. There are 16 residues in the CDR3. Germline CDR1 and CDR2: DFQATT and SNEGSKA (reference sequence). The CDR3 region is CSARDPGQGLYNEQFF.

This chain joins TRBV7-2 and TRBJ2-4; TCRdb lists TRBD2, though no DNA is available to test this call. The CDR3 is 17 residues long. Per the germline V gene, CDR1 is SGHTA and CDR2 is FQGNSA. CDR3 amino acids: CASSPPRVQGWENIQYF.

This chain connects TRBV6-1 to TRBJ2-3; the D call from TCRdb, TRBD1, cannot be confirmed without DNA. This CDR3 has 16 amino acids. Germline CDR1 reads MNHNS; CDR2 reads SASEGT. CDR3 amino acids: CASSPRPGPSTDTQYF.

This chain links TRBV27 with TRBJ2-2; TCRdb designates TRBD2, a call that cannot be tested without DNA. This CDR3 has 15 residues. Germline V gene lookup returns CDR1 MNHEY and CDR2 SMNVEV (reference sequence). The CDR3 protein is CASRSSGGAFGELFF.

The genes are TRBV4-3 and TRBJ2-7. Per germline, CDR1 LGHNA and CDR2 YSLEER. This CDR3 is built from 17 residues. The CDR3 reads CASSQVYLGQGTYEQYF.

J is TRBJ2-6 and V is TRBV19; TCRdb returns TRBD1, unconfirmable since there is no DNA. Per germline, CDR1 LNHDA and CDR2 SQIVND (reference sequence). This CDR3 spans 16 amino acids. The CDR3 loop is CARKWGRYSGANVLTF.

CDR3 in amino acids: CSVVSPAYEQYF. The chain is built from TRBV29-1 and TRBJ2-7; the D gene TCRdb calls, TRBD1, cannot be checked with no DNA. Germline V gene data show CDR1 as SQVTM and CDR2 as ANQGSEA. CDR3 length: 12 residues.